This entry lists 30 T cell receptor beta chains sequenced from one sample in a study of beta chain features in type 1 diabetes. Study-level findings and limits: For Type 1 diabetes patients, all four CD4+ subsets carried TCRB CDR3s that were moderately but significantly shorter.

What these receptors recognize is not known. Since all of the isolated RNA was reverse transcribed, expressed TCRB transcripts were what got sequenced. The protocol was immunoSEQ multiplex PCR, while the TCRdb copy is restricted to in-frame clones and leaves out a portion. This sample has about 260,000 clones; approximately 24% occur once, and the top ten carry more than 0.009%. The sequencing input was naive CD4+ T cells from blood. These receptors originate from a woman in her 30s with type 1 diabetes.

The gene calls are TRBV7-3 and TRBJ2-1; 8 bases are a match to TRBD2. This CDR3 spans 17 amino acids. Germline CDR1 is SGHTA and CDR2 is FQGTGA. With 5 bases clipped from V and 9 bases from J, the junction kept 18 bases outside the gene matches. Written as DNA, the CDR3 is TGTGCCAGCAGCCCCCCTGGGGCTAGCGGGTTTAGGAGTGAGCAGTTCTTC. Its protein is CASSPPGASGFRSEQFF.

This sequence joins TRBV19 and TRBJ2-3; TRBD2 matches 14 bases. Germline trimming cut 5 bases from V and 2 bases from J; bases unmatched to any gene: 6. Germline V gene sequence: CDR1 LNHDA, CDR2 SQIVND (reference sequence). This CDR3 spans 17 amino acids. In DNA, the CDR3 is TGTGCCAGTAGTGGGACTAGCGGGAGCCCGTCCACAGATACGCAGTATTTT. It specifies CASSGTSGSPSTDTQYF.

This clone was picked up a small number of times. This same CDR3 is encoded by further DNA sequences in the sample. The chain carries TRBV5-1 and TRBJ2-1; D remains unclear. Trimming stripped 0 bases from V and 0 bases from J, with 4 bases between. Germline lookup yields CDR1 SGHRS and CDR2 YFSETQ. This CDR3 is built from 14 residues. CDR3 nucleotide sequence: TGCGCCAGCAGCTTGGACAGCTCCTACAATGAGCAGTTCTTC. Translated: CASSLDSSYNEQFF.

The sample holds a few counts of this clone. The chain recombines TRBV29-1 with TRBJ2-7; 7 bases align to TRBD2. The CDR3 is 13 residues long. Trimming removed 3 bases from V and 8 bases from J; junction bases left unmatched: 10. Germline V lookup: CDR1 SQVTM, CDR2 ANQGSEA. CDR3 amino acids: CSVDGGRGLQQYF. The DNA for the CDR3 is TGCAGCGTTGACGGTGGGAGGGGTTTGCAGCAGTACTTC.

This clone was counted a few times. The chain couples TRBV28 to TRBJ1-5; D gene ambiguous. The CDR3 sequence is 15 residues long. Looked up from germline, CDR1 is MDHEN and CDR2 is SYDVKM. Trimming stripped 8 bases from V and 4 bases from J, with 18 bases between. The DNA for the CDR3 is TGTGCCAGCGCACCCCGACCCCCGGGAAATCAGCCCCAGCATTTT. Encoded protein: CASAPRPPGNQPQHF.

This clone was seen a handful of times. The chain has TRBV7-3 and TRBJ2-1, with 9 bases aligning to TRBD1. V shed 5 bases, J shed 9 bases, and the junction held 5 bases outside the gene matches. Per germline, CDR1 SGHTA and CDR2 FQGTGA. The CDR3 length is 13 residues. CDR3: CASSAGTGSEQFF. CDR3 in DNA: TGTGCCAGCAGCGCCGGGACAGGGTCTGAGCAGTTCTTC.

The J gene is TRBJ2-4, the V gene TRBV7-9, with D possibly being TRBD2 (6 bases). The CDR3 runs to 14 residues. Germline CDR1 SEHNR, CDR2 FQNEAQ (reference sequence). The V gene lost 6 bases and the J gene lost 7 bases, with 16 bases spanning the gap. CDR3 protein: CASSPPGESNIQYF. The CDR3 DNA reads TGTGCCAGCAGTCCACCGGGAGAGAGTAACATTCAGTACTTC. Drawing the rest from reference TRBV7-9 and TRBJ2-4, the complete variable domain is DTGVSQNPRHKITKRGQNVTFRCDPISEHNRLYWYRQTLGQGPEFLTYFQNEAQLEKSRLLSDRFSAERPKGSFSTLEIQRTEQGDSAMYLCASSPPGESNIQYFGAGTRLSVL.

This clone was detected only a few times. This chain connects TRBV6-5 to TRBJ2-4, with 7 bases aligning to TRBD1. The CDR3 sequence is 14 residues long. With V trimmed by 5 bases and J by 7 bases, 8 bases remained unmatched. The germline V gene encodes CDR1 MNHEY and CDR2 SVGAGI. The CDR3 protein is CASSLGQHANIQYF. The CDR3 nucleotides read TGTGCCAGCAGTCTGGGACAGCACGCTAACATTCAGTACTTC.

This chain links TRBV5-1 with TRBJ2-3, with D hard to call. Germline assignment: CDR1 SGHRS and CDR2 YFSETQ. The CDR3 runs to 13 residues. V lost 5 bases, J lost 4 bases, and 11 bases lay in between. The CDR3 here is CASSFPVADTQYF. The CDR3 coding sequence is TGCGCCAGCAGTTTCCCAGTCGCAGATACGCAGTATTTT.

The gene calls are TRBV7-9 and TRBJ1-1; D unresolved. V lost 7 bases and J lost 4, with 16 bases in between. Germline V lookup: CDR1 SEHNR, CDR2 FQNEAQ (reference sequence). This CDR3 region has 14 residues. Here the CDR3 reads CASNLRVSGTEAFF. The DNA of the CDR3 is TGTGCCAGCAACTTGCGGGTGTCGGGCACTGAAGCTTTCTTT.

V and J are TRBV28 and TRBJ2-7, with a possible D match to TRBD2 (6 bases). Trimming removed 7 bases at V and 0 bases at J, with 13 bases between. The CDR3 is made up of 14 amino acids. CDR1 is MDHEN, CDR2 SYDVKM, per germline. The CDR3 loop reads CASKIPGVSYEQYF. The DNA for the CDR3 is TGTGCCAGCAAAATTCCGGGGGTCTCCTACGAGCAGTACTTC.

This chain uses TRBV15 with TRBJ2-1; 8 bases map to TRBD1. Germline trimming cut 7 bases from V and 4 bases from J; bases unmatched to any gene: 9. Germline V gives CDR1 LNHNV, CDR2 YYDKDF (reference sequence). The CDR3 loop spans 15 amino acids. As DNA, the CDR3 is TGTGCCACCACCATAGACAGGGGCTCGTACAATGAGCAGTTCTTC. Its translation is CATTIDRGSYNEQFF.

This clone was counted a few times. Other nucleotide sequences from this sample produce the same CDR3. The chain combines TRBV5-1 with TRBJ2-5; D call uncertain. Trimming stripped 0 bases from V and 5 bases from J, with 11 bases between. The CDR3 length is 14 residues. Germline V CDR1 and CDR2: SGHRS, YFSETQ. The CDR3 here is CASSLGRGLETQYF. The CDR3 nucleotides are TGCGCCAGCAGCTTGGGCAGAGGATTGGAGACCCAGTACTTC.

This clone came up a few times. The gene calls are TRBV11-3 and TRBJ2-5; 7 nucleotides match TRBD2. This CDR3 comprises 15 residues. V lost 1 base to trimming and J lost 3 bases; unmatched junction nucleotides: 5. Per the germline V gene, CDR1 is SGHNT and CDR2 is YENEEA. In DNA, the CDR3 is TGTGCCAGCAGCTTAGGGCGGGAGTGGGAAGAGACCCAGTACTTC. This translates into CASSLGREWEETQYF.

This clone came up a few times. The genes are TRBV29-1 and TRBJ2-3; 7 positions agree with TRBD1. Trimming cost V 6 bases and J 2 bases; bases outside gene matches: 8. The CDR3 is 14 amino acids. Looked up from germline, CDR1 is SQVTM and CDR2 is ANQGSEA. CDR3 region: CSVHLGGPTDTQYF. The CDR3 coding sequence is TGCAGCGTACATCTAGGGGGCCCCACAGATACGCAGTATTTT.

The CDR3 spells CASSLNPSFGGGEKLFF. The CDR3 nucleotides are TGTGCCAGCAGCCTCAACCCTTCTTTTGGTGGAGGAGAAAAACTGTTTTTT. The V gene is TRBV4-2, the J gene TRBJ1-4; D not resolved. V was shortened by 4 bases and J by 8 bases, with 23 bases between the two germline ends. Germline V lookup: CDR1 LGHNA, CDR2 YNFKEQ. The length of the CDR3 is 17 residues.

A remark on this clone: This specimen includes other DNA sequences encoding the same CDR3. The chain joins TRBV18 to TRBJ2-3, with TRBD1 identical over 7 bases. This CDR3 has 13 amino acids. Looked up from germline, CDR1 is KGHSH and CDR2 is LQKENI. V trimming: 3 bases; J trimming: 3 bases; junction bases outside the gene matches: 0. The CDR3 DNA reads as TGTGCCAGCTCACCGACAGGGACAGATACGCAGTATTTT. This encodes CASSPTGTDTQYF. The full variable domain, rest sourced from reference TRBV18 and TRBJ2-3, is NAGVMQNPRHLVRRRGQEARLRCSPMKGHSHVYWYRQLPEEGLKFMVYLQKENIIDESGMPKERFSAEFPKEGPSILRIQQVVRGDSAAYFCASSPTGTDTQYFGPGTRLTVL.

This chain connects TRBV7-9 to TRBJ1-1; 8 positions match TRBD1. J was trimmed by 5 bases and V by 4 bases; bases with no gene match: 6. CDR1 is SEHNR and CDR2 is FQNEAQ in the germline V gene (reference sequence). The CDR3 length is 14 residues. This CDR3 reads CASSSRQGPTEAFF. The CDR3 coding sequence is TGTGCCAGCAGCTCCAGACAGGGGCCGACTGAAGCTTTCTTT. Full variable domain (rest looked up from reference TRBV7-9 and TRBJ1-1): DTGVSQNPRHKITKRGQNVTFRCDPISEHNRLYWYRQTLGQGPEFLTYFQNEAQLEKSRLLSDRFSAERPKGSFSTLEIQRTEQGDSAMYLCASSSRQGPTEAFFGQGTRLTVV.

The rearrangement links TRBV29-1 to TRBJ2-3; 12 bases align to TRBD2. Germline V gives CDR1 SQVTM, CDR2 ANQGSEA. This CDR3 is 14 amino acids long. Germline trimming cut 4 bases from V and 4 bases from J; bases unmatched to any gene: 3. DNA for the CDR3: TGCAGCGTTGCCACTAGCGGGAGGTCAGATACGCAGTATTTT. Protein sequence: CSVATSGRSDTQYF.

This clone was seen only a few times. The chain recombines TRBV9 with TRBJ2-1; D uncertain. V lost 0 bases to trimming and J lost 5 bases, with 9 bases between them. This CDR3 is built from 14 residues. Germline-derived CDR1 and CDR2 are SGDLS and YYNGEE. This CDR3 reads CASSVAPGDNEQFF. The CDR3 DNA follows: TGTGCCAGCAGCGTAGCCCCCGGAGACAATGAGCAGTTCTTC. The full variable domain, its missing parts supplied by reference TRBV9 and TRBJ2-1, is DSGVTQTPKHLITATGQRVTLRCSPRSGDLSVYWYQQSLDQGLQFLIQYYNGEERAKGNILERFSAQQFPDLHSELNLSSLELGDSALYFCASSVAPGDNEQFFGPGTRLTVL.

The chain is built from TRBV5-6 and TRBJ2-1; 11 bases are shared with TRBD1. CDR1 is SGHDT, CDR2 YYEEEE, per germline. Trimming took 3 bases from V and 9 from J; bases not matched to a gene: 8. This CDR3 is 15 amino acids long. The CDR3: CASSSKDRGLLEQFF. The CDR3 DNA reads as TGTGCCAGCAGCTCGAAGGACAGGGGGCTTCTTGAGCAGTTCTTC.

This clone was counted a few times. This chain joins TRBV9 and TRBJ2-7, with TRBD2 matching 13 bases. The CDR3 runs to 16 residues. Germline CDR1 and CDR2: SGDLS and YYNGEE. V lost 2 bases and J lost 4; bases outside the gene matches: 6. CDR3 in DNA: TGTGCCAGCAGCGTGGGACTAGCGGGAAGGTTTTACGAGCAGTACTTC. Encoded protein: CASSVGLAGRFYEQYF.

In this sample, this clone turned up a few times. The chain combines TRBV30 with TRBJ2-7; 12 bases match TRBD1. The germline gives CDR1 GTSNPN, CDR2 SVGIG (reference sequence). Trimming removed 3 bases from V and 4 bases from J; junction bases left unmatched: 7. The CDR3 spans 15 residues. Here the CDR3 reads CAWSLGQGAWYEQYF. The DNA of the CDR3 is TGTGCCTGGAGCCTGGGACAGGGGGCTTGGTACGAGCAGTACTTC.

The chain combines TRBV29-1 with TRBJ2-1; no clear D gene. The V and J ends lost 3 bases and 0 bases respectively, with 6 bases between them. This CDR3 comprises 13 residues. From germline, CDR1 is SQVTM and CDR2 ANQGSEA. The CDR3 DNA sequence: TGCAGCGTTGAGAGCGACTCCTACAATGAGCAGTTCTTC. The encoded protein is CSVESDSYNEQFF.

The chain combines TRBV29-1 with TRBJ2-1; 7 bases are a match to TRBD2. The length of the CDR3 is 14 residues. The germline V gene has CDR1 SQVTM and CDR2 ANQGSEA. Unmatched junction bases numbered 13, after V lost 0 bases and J lost 14 bases. CDR3 DNA sequence: TGCAGCGTTGAAGAATCTAGAACGGCGGGAGAGAAGTTCTTC. It codes for CSVEESRTAGEKFF.

The gene calls are TRBV5-1 and TRBJ2-5; 11 nucleotides agree with TRBD1. The CDR3 totals 15 residues. Trimming cost V 4 bases and J 2 bases; bases outside gene matches: 4. CDR1 is SGHRS and CDR2 is YFSETQ in the germline V gene. CDR3 amino acids: CASSPGTGGQETQYF. In DNA, the CDR3 is TGCGCCAGCAGCCCAGGGACAGGGGGACAAGAGACCCAGTACTTC.

The chain uses TRBV19 and TRBJ2-7; D is uncertain. The germline gives CDR1 LNHDA, CDR2 SQIVND (reference sequence). The CDR3 loop spans 13 amino acids. Trimming pared 5 bases from V and 0 bases from J, leaving 8 bases between. DNA of the CDR3: TGTGCCAGTAGTCCCACGGGCTCCTACGAGCAGTACTTC. Translating it yields CASSPTGSYEQYF.

The chain employs TRBV7-9 and TRBJ1-2; 7 bases align to TRBD1. The CDR3 spans 12 residues. Germline CDR1 and CDR2: SEHNR and FQNEAQ (reference sequence). The J segment lost 8 bases and the V segment lost 3 bases, leaving 3 bases of the junction unmatched. This chain's CDR3 is CASSFTGEGYTF. CDR3 DNA sequence: TGTGCCAGCAGCTTTACAGGGGAAGGCTACACCTTC.

The V gene is TRBV30, the J gene TRBJ2-7; a weak D match, TRBD1 (6 bases). This CDR3 contains 12 residues. Germline V gene sequence: CDR1 GTSNPN, CDR2 SVGIG (reference sequence). V gave up 4 bases and J gave up 4 bases, with 11 bases separating them. CDR3 sequence: CAWTKGGYEQYF. The CDR3 DNA reads TGTGCCTGGACCAAAGGGGGATACGAGCAGTACTTC.

This chain links TRBV7-9 with TRBJ2-7; TRBD2 aligns across 12 bases. Trimming at V came to 5 bases and at J to 4 bases, leaving 9 bases not matched to a gene. CDR1 and CDR2 from the germline V gene are SEHNR and FQNEAQ (reference sequence). The CDR3 is 16 amino acids. The CDR3 nucleotides are TGTGCCAGCAGCAAGGGGGGACTAGCGGGCTCTTACGAGCAGTACTTC. It yields the protein CASSKGGLAGSYEQYF.